This T cell receptor (beta chain) was identified in a study of identical twins listed by TCRdb under 2016. Regarding the study in general: The study deep-sequenced TCR alpha and beta repertoires from monozygotic twins, unrelated adults of various ages and cord blood to test whether fetal clonotypes persist. To rule out contamination, replicate twin experiments were performed at different times with different library preparation protocols. Overall study outcomes, separate from this receptor: In monozygotic twins, out-of-frame TCR alpha sharing was systematically underestimated by recombination models, although the models agreed with sharing between unrelated individuals. Conclusions relied on cross-sectional statistical analysis, since the same donors could not be followed over many years. Out-of-frame TCR alpha sequences shared between twins showed an excess of low generation-probability sequences compared with coincidental sharing between unrelated individuals. Invariant T cells such as MAIT and iNKT could partly confound zero-insertion analyses, though diverse VJ usage argued against this for most clonotypes. Fewer insertions were carried by abundant cord blood beta clonotypes; a weaker similar trend was observed in young adult naive repertoires, while no such trend was observed in memory repertoires. Excess twin sharing in beta out-of-frame sequences was weaker because fewer shared sequences lowered the signal-to-noise ratio.

Taken from cysteine to phenylalanine, the CDR3 has 14 residues. Just CDR3 DNA is preserved here, 42 bases in frame from base 1. Germline trimming: 5 bases from V, 3 bases from J; junction bases outside gene matches: 7. The germline V gene gives CDR1 as SGHRS and CDR2 as YFSETQ. Library generation was performed with 5' RACE. Instrument used: Illumina HiSeq 2000. Template switching introduced a universal primer binding site; the final cDNA contained a unique molecular identifier, enabling accurate counting of TCR cDNA molecules. First-strand cDNA for TCR alpha and beta chains was synthesized from specific primers in the conserved constant-segment region. To control for contamination, every cDNA library was double barcoded, receiving both a SMART-Mk sample barcode and Illumina barcodes. Two successive PCR steps introduced TruSeq adapter sequences along with Illumina sample barcodes. TCR alpha and beta cDNA libraries were sequenced on the Illumina HiSeq platform with custom primers. As for the original processing: MiGEC processed the raw reads to extract unique molecular identifiers, while MiXCR was used to determine the CDR3 positions. For each individual, recombination models were inferred using an EM algorithm with the repgenHMM and IGoR tools. The tcR package in R was used for shared clonotype analysis, with sharing normalized by the product of cloneset sizes. To study raw recombination free of thymic and clonal selection effects, out-of-frame nonproductive sequences were analyzed. The raw public data were reprocessed by TCRdb itself: fastp quality trimming at Q25, MiXCR clonotype calling, in-frame beta chains only. CDR3 protein duplicates are merged, each entry listing the most common genes and DNA. The authors' filters were not applied to this entry. Counted in this sample were 470,000 or so distinct CDR3 sequences; around 24% of them appeared once. Just under 3% of the sample is taken by the ten largest.

Concerning this clonotype itself: Its antigen target is currently unknown. Base qualities are not recorded, but no much larger clone differs from it by a single base.

Every donor was a healthy Caucasian. Three pairs of female monozygotic twins, all aged about 18 to 30 years, were included in the twin cohort. CD4+ and CD8+ T cell populations were isolated with positive isolation kits from Invitrogen. The same sample was also studied in work on T cells expressing NK-cell markers. The second investigation adds: Under ten donors provided sorted CD3+CD56+NKG2C+, CD3+CD56+NKG2C- and CD3+CD56-NKG2C+ T-cell subsets, whose TCR beta-chain repertoires were profiled. Among the eight sequenced donors, only one was HCMV-seronegative, while the other seven were HCMV-seropositive. To restrict sorting to alphabetaTCR-expressing T cells, an anti-gammadeltaTCR antibody was added in several experiments. In roughly six donors, the dominant CD3+CD56+NKG2C+ clonotypes were among the top 10 CD8+ clonotypes and accounted for about 1.0-7.5% of CD8+ T cells. Those dominant clonotypes were again the most abundant among CD3+CD56-NKG2C+ cells in several donors, at about 25-65%. Whether the expanded NKG2C-expressing T cell clones were specific for HCMV antigens remained unclear. All eight donors whose samples were sequenced were randomly selected healthy volunteers, three of them men and five women. HCMV-specific IgG was detected in serum with a commercial ELISA kit to determine HCMV serostatus. Reads were demultiplexed and grouped by UMI with MIGEC, and clonotypes were assembled and quantified with MiTCR. Only TCR cDNA sequences supported by at least two reads were kept to exclude erroneous sequences. The tcR package was used for downstream repertoire analysis, and clonotypes were matched between fractions using CDR3 nucleotide sequence together with V segment. VDJmatch was used to annotate antigen specificity against VDJdb, with one amino acid substitution allowed in CDR3.

Sequenced sample: CD4+ T cells sorted from blood. This clonotype was sampled from a woman aged 18-29 years in good health. This chain is built from TRBV5-1 and TRBJ1-1; TRBD1 lines up with 7 middle nucleotides. The CDR3 protein: CASSTGQGDTEAFF. The DNA reads as follows: TGCGCCAGCAGTACCGGGCAGGGGGACACTGAAGCTTTCTTT.